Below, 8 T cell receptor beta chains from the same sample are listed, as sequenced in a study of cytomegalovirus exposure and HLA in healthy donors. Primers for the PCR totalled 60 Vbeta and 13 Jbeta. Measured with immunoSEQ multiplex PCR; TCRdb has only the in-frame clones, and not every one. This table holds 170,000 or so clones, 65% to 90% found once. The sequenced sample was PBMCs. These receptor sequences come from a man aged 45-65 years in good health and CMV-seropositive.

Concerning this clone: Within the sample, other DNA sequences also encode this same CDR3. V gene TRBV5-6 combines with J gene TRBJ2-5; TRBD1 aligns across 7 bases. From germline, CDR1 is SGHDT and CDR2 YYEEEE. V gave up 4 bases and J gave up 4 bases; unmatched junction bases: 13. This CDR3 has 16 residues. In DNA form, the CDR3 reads TGTGCCAGCAGCCCTAGGGGGCACACAAGGAGAGAGACCCAGTACTTC. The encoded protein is CASSPRGHTRRETQYF. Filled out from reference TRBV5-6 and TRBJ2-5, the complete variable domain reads DAGVTQSPTHLIKTRGQQVTLRCSPKSGHDTVSWYQQALGQGPQFIFQYYEEEERQRGNFPDRFSGHQFPNYSSELNVNALLLGDSALYLCASSPRGHTRRETQYFGPGTRLLVL.

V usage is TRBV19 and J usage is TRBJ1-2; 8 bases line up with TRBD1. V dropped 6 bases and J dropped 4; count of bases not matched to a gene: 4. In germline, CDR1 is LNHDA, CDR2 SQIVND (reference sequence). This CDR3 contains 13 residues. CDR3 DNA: TGTGCCAGTAGAAGGGACAGGAGCTATGGCTACACCTTC. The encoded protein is CASRRDRSYGYTF.

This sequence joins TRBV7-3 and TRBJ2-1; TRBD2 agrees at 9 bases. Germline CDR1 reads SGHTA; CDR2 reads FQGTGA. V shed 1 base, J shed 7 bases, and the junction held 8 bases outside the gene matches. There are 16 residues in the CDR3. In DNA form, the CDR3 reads TGTGCCAGCAGCTTAAGCGGGCGGGGGGGCCGTAATGAGCAGTTCTTC. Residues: CASSLSGRGGRNEQFF.

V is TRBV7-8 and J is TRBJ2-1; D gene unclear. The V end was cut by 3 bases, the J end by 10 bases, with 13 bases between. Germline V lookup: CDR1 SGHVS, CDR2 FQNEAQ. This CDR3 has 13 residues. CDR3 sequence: CASSFSPPGEQFF. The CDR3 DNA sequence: TGTGCCAGCAGCTTTAGCCCCCCTGGGGAGCAGTTCTTC.

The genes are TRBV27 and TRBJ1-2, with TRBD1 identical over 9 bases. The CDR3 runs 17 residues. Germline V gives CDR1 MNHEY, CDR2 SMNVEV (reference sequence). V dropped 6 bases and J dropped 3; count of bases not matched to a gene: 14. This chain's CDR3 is CASSLDSRDRDHYGYTF. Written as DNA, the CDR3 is TGTGCCAGCAGCCTCGATTCACGGGACAGGGACCACTATGGCTACACCTTC.

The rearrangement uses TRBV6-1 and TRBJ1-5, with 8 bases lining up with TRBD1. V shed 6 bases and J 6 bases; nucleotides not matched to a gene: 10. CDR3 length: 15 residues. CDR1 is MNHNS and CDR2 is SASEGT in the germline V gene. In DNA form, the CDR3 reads TGTGCCAGCAGCCCGATACAGGGGGAGGGTCAGCCCCAGCATTTT. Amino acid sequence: CASSPIQGEGQPQHF.

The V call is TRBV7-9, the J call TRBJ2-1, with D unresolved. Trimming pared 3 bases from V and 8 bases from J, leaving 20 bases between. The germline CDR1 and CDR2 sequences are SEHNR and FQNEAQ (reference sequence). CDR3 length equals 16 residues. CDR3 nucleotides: TGTGCCAGCAGCTTTTCCGTGGCGACTCTAGGCGATGAGCAGTTCTTC. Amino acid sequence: CASSFSVATLGDEQFF.

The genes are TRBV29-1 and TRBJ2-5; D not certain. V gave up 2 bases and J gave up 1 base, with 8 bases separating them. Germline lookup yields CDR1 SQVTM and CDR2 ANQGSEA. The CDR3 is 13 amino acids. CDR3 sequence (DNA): TGCAGCGTTGAACTGGGCTTCCAAGAGACCCAGTACTTC. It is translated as CSVELGFQETQYF.